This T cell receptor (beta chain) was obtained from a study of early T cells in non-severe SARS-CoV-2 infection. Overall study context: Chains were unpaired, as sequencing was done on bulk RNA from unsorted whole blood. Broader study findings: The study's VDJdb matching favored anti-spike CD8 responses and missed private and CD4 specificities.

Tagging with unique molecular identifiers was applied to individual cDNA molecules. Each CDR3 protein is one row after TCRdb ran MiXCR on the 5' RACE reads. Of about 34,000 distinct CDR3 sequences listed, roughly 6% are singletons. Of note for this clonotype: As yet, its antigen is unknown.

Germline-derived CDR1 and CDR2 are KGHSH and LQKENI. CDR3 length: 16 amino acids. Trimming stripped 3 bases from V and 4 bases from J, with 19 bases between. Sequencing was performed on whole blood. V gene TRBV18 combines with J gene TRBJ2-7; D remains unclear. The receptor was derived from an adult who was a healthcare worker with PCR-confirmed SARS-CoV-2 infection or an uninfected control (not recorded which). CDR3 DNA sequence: TGTGCCAGCTCACCGAATTCAGGAAACTTACCTTACGAGCAGTACTTC. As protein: CASSPNSGNLPYEQYF. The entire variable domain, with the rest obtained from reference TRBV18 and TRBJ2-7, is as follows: NAGVMQNPRHLVRRRGQEARLRCSPMKGHSHVYWYRQLPEEGLKFMVYLQKENIIDESGMPKERFSAEFPKEGPSILRIQQVVRGDSAAYFCASSPNSGNLPYEQYFGPGTRLTVT.